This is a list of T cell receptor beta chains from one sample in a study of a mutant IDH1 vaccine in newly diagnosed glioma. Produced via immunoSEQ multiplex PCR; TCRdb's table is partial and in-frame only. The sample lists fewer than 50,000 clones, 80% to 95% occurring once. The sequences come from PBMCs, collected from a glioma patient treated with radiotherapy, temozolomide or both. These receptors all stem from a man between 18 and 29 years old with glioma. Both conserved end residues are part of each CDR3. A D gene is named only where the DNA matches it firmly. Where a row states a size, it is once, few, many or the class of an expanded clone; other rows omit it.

cdr3_aa: CACGQGRETQYF
cdr3_nt: TGTGCCTGCGGACAGGGGCGAGAGACCCAGTACTTC
clone_size: NA
j_call: TRBJ2-5
v_call: TRBV30
d_call: TRBD1

cdr3_aa: CSVRGQDSNQPQHF
cdr3_nt: TGCAGCGTTAGGGGACAGGATAGCAATCAGCCCCAGCATTTT
clone_size: NA
j_call: TRBJ1-5
v_call: TRBV29-1
d_call: TRBD1

cdr3_aa: CASSVGVMGQIYEQYF
cdr3_nt: TGTGCCAGCAGCGTAGGAGTCATGGGGCAGATCTACGAGCAGTACTTC
clone_size: NA
j_call: TRBJ2-7
v_call: TRBV9
d_call: NA

cdr3_aa: CASNETPEKLFF
cdr3_nt: TGTGCCAGCAACGAAACGCCCGAAAAACTGTTTTTT
clone_size: NA
j_call: TRBJ1-4
v_call: TRBV2
d_call: NA

cdr3_aa: CAIKGTVNEQFF
cdr3_nt: TGTGCCATCAAAGGGACAGTCAATGAGCAGTTCTTC
clone_size: NA
j_call: TRBJ2-1
v_call: TRBV10-3
d_call: TRBD1

cdr3_aa: CASSYDEARGTQYF
cdr3_nt: TGTGCCAGCAGTTACGATGAGGCCCGGGGGACCCAGTACTTC
clone_size: NA
j_call: TRBJ2-5
v_call: TRBV6-6
d_call: NA

cdr3_aa: CASSQEPSGTDTQYF
cdr3_nt: TGTGCCAGCAGCCAAGAGCCTAGCGGCACAGATACGCAGTATTTT
clone_size: medium-sized
j_call: TRBJ2-3
v_call: TRBV4-2
d_call: NA

cdr3_aa: CASSIRTSGSPGELFF
cdr3_nt: TGTGCCAGTAGTATCAGGACTAGCGGGAGCCCCGGGGAGCTGTTTTTT
clone_size: NA
j_call: TRBJ2-2
v_call: TRBV19
d_call: TRBD2

cdr3_aa: CSVQPGTGKGAFF
cdr3_nt: TGCAGCGTTCAACCCGGGACAGGGAAAGGAGCTTTCTTT
clone_size: once
j_call: TRBJ1-1
v_call: TRBV29-1
d_call: TRBD1

cdr3_aa: CASSFRQGTDGRAETQYF
cdr3_nt: TGTGCCAGCAGCTTTAGGCAAGGGACGGACGGGAGGGCCGAGACCCAGTACTTC
clone_size: NA
j_call: TRBJ2-5
v_call: TRBV5-5
d_call: TRBD2

cdr3_aa: CASSPDPNTEAFF
cdr3_nt: TGTGCCAGCAGCCCCGACCCGAACACTGAAGCTTTCTTT
clone_size: once
j_call: TRBJ1-1
v_call: TRBV5-4
d_call: NA

cdr3_aa: CASSSPQGSNYNEQFF
cdr3_nt: TGTGCCAGCAGTTCCCCTCAGGGGTCTAATTACAATGAGCAGTTCTTC
clone_size: NA
j_call: TRBJ2-1
v_call: TRBV28
d_call: NA

cdr3_aa: CASSPVSSQGSNQPQHF
cdr3_nt: TGTGCCAGCAGTCCGGTCTCGTCCCAGGGAAGCAATCAGCCCCAGCATTTT
clone_size: NA
j_call: TRBJ1-5
v_call: TRBV27
d_call: NA

cdr3_aa: CATSRDRLNEQFF
cdr3_nt: TGTGCCACCAGCAGAGATCGCCTGAATGAGCAGTTCTTC
clone_size: once
j_call: TRBJ2-1
v_call: TRBV15
d_call: NA

cdr3_aa: CASSEGGYYNEQFF
cdr3_nt: TGTGCCAGCAGCGAGGGAGGGTACTACAATGAGCAGTTCTTC
clone_size: NA
j_call: TRBJ2-1
v_call: TRBV9
d_call: TRBD2

cdr3_aa: CASSSGQPNQPQHF
cdr3_nt: TGTGCCAGCAGCTCCGGACAGCCCAATCAGCCCCAGCATTTT
clone_size: NA
j_call: TRBJ1-5
v_call: TRBV5-8
d_call: NA

cdr3_aa: CASSMAPTGRYGYTF
cdr3_nt: TGTGCCAGTAGTATGGCCCCCACAGGTCGGTATGGCTACACCTTC
clone_size: NA
j_call: TRBJ1-2
v_call: TRBV19
d_call: NA